This T cell receptor (beta chain) was found in a study of CD8 T cells in ankylosing spondylitis. The authors made TCR beta libraries by quantitative 5'-RACE with molecular barcodes. TCRdb ran MiXCR on the 5' RACE reads and lists one entry per CDR3 protein. The sample lists about 240,000 distinct CDR3 sequences, approximately 9% occurring once. This clonotype was picked up many times. Its matching antigen is unknown. Trimming took off 8 bases at V and 8 bases at J, with 15 bases between the two ends. From germline, CDR1 is DFQATT and CDR2 SNEGSKA (reference sequence). CDR3 length: 11 residues. Study observations and caveats: As for the disease-linked clones, they showed a CD8+ phenotype and occurred at relatively low frequencies in peripheral blood. About 8 highly homologous variants made up a TCR beta motif that seemed to typify ankylosing spondylitis blood. Earlier work had already found some motif variants in reactive arthritis synovial fluid and blood.

The TCR was taken from a male donor with ankylosing spondylitis or in good health (not recorded which). Input material: blood, either unsorted or a sorted T cell fraction (not recorded which). The V and J genes are TRBV20-1 and TRBJ1-2; the D gene is possibly TRBD1 (6 bases). CDR3 residues: CSPRQAGGYTF. CDR3 bases: TGCAGTCCGAGACAGGCCGGAGGCTACACCTTC.